Listed below are T cell receptor beta chains from one sample, sequenced in a study of beta chain features in type 1 diabetes. Clones were sequenced by immunoSEQ multiplex PCR, and TCRdb holds only the in-frame ones, with some missing. The sample yields hundreds of thousands of clones, roughly 15% seen once. The specimen sequenced was naive CD4+ T cells from blood. The receptor set was obtained from a man in his late teens or twenties in good health. The CDR3 runs from the conserved cysteine through the conserved F or W. Fields, in order: V gene, CDR3 protein.

>TRBV29-1
CSAGQGNQPQHF
>TRBV28
CASSWTSMDTGELFF
>TRBV29-1
CSASRDSYGYTF
>TRBV7-9
CASSSTGDLNEKLFF
>TRBV27
CASSPNRPGANVLTF
>TRBV15
CATSRQGNTIYF
>TRBV29-1
CSARTSGRGFEQFF
>TRBV4-3
CASSQGLRDRPYEQYF
>TRBV18
CASSPYSGSTDTQYF
>TRBV19
CASSDTGIPYEQYF
>TRBV7-9
CASSFGFQDEQYF
>TRBV6-1
CASTLRSSYNEQFF
>TRBV28
CASSAPGSSYEQYF
>TRBV10-3
CAIRAGVGETQYF
>TRBV7-2
CASSSTPGTGARYQETQYF
>TRBV27
CASSDRGIGRDTQYF
>TRBV15
CATSRGQQHEQYF
>TRBV7-7
CASSAQVNTEAFF
>TRBV18
CASSPRGTATNEKLFF
>TRBV30
CAWSGRSYEQYF
>TRBV18
CASSPRADTQYF
>TRBV19
CASTDRQGTGDYEQYF
>TRBV30
CAWRWMKRGRDEQFF
>TRBV28
CASLLAYSNQPQHF
>TRBV5-1
CASSLNSYEQYF
>TRBV6-5
CASSYTGGPADTQYF
>TRBV27
CASSPLARNTEAFF
>TRBV7-9
CASSLGKLAGVGTDTQYF
>TRBV18
CASSPGQILDQYF
>TRBV5-1
CASSPRDRGPDTQYF
>TRBV19
CASTPFPGAEQYF
>TRBV9
CASSVAIGTSGQETQYF
>TRBV7-9
CASSLTESYGYTF
>TRBV19
CASSFQTLTYGYTF
>TRBV6-5
CASSSWYEQFF
>TRBV7-9
CASSLGDQPQHF
>TRBV11-1
CASSLHRVGQKETQYF
>TRBV28
CASSFTVPDTQYF
>TRBV7-2
CASSLGAGSTGELFF
>TRBV27
CASSLRGNYGYTF
>TRBV30
CAWSGVDKYNEQFF
>TRBV28
CASSLLGHKKGQETQYF
>TRBV5-4
CASSYTGRTPGISF
>TRBV28
CASSWTASNTGELFF
>TRBV7-3
CASSFGGLNEQFF
>TRBV4-2
CASSQEGLAGGSVQYF
>TRBV7-9
CASSFVTSEAFF
>TRBV7-9
CASSLGAGRTYEQYF
>TRBV11-1
CASSLAASGTSNEQFF
>TRBV7-7
CAVRTGELFF
>TRBV2
CASSAAGQNTGELFF
>TRBV28
CASSLYAPTARGEQFF
>TRBV4-3
CASSQGTDYGYTF